Shown below are 3 T cell receptor beta chains from a single sample sequenced in a study of blood T cell repertoires in COVID-19. Profiling relied on immunoSEQ multiplex PCR, and the TCRdb table lists in-frame clones only, not all of them. The data contain 250,000 to 300,000 clones, 89% of them seen just once; the ten biggest clones take up around 13%. Input material: peripheral blood. All receptors come from a woman aged 55 to 70 with acute or convalescent COVID-19.

V is TRBV10-3 and J is TRBJ1-1, with TRBD1 matching 8 bases. J gave up 1 base and V 5 bases, and 3 bases lay outside the gene matches. Germline V gene lookup returns CDR1 ENHRY and CDR2 SYGVKD. CDR3 length: 14 residues. Here the CDR3 reads CAISQGAENTEAFF. DNA of the CDR3: TGTGCCATCAGTCAGGGGGCAGAGAACACTGAAGCTTTCTTT.

The chain is built from TRBV28 and TRBJ1-2; 7 nucleotides line up with TRBD1. The V and J ends lost 8 bases and 3 bases, in that order; junction bases with no gene match: 9. CDR1 MDHEN and CDR2 SYDVKM come from the germline V gene. This CDR3 is built from 14 residues. The DNA for the CDR3 is TGTGCCAGCGGACAGGAGATTGGATACTATGGCTACACCTTC. Its protein is CASGQEIGYYGYTF.

This chain uses TRBV4-1 with TRBJ1-4, with D uncertain. Per germline, CDR1 MGHRA and CDR2 YSYEKL. The CDR3 totals 14 residues. With 3 bases removed from V and 5 bases from J, the gap between germline ends came to 10 bases. The CDR3, as DNA: TGCGCCAGCAGCCACCTAGGCCTGAATGAAAAACTGTTTTTT. Protein product: CASSHLGLNEKLFF.